The 23 T cell receptor beta chains given below trace back to one sample, sequenced in a study of cytomegalovirus exposure and HLA in healthy donors. The PCR ran on 60 Vbeta and 13 Jbeta primers. Here immunoSEQ multiplex PCR was the method, and the copy in TCRdb shows in-frame clones only, minus some. This table holds 160,000 or so clones, 60% to 80% found once. The sequenced material came from PBMCs. The origin of the receptors is a man between 50 and 59 years old in good health and CMV-seropositive.

This rearrangement joins TRBV6-5 to TRBJ2-7; 7 bases are a match to TRBD2. The CDR3 sequence is 13 residues long. Germline V lookup: CDR1 MNHEY, CDR2 SVGAGI. V dropped 9 bases and J dropped 1; count of bases not matched to a gene: 6. CDR3 coding DNA: TGTGCCAGTTCTGGGGGGGTTTCCTACGAGCAGTACTTC. Its protein is CASSGGVSYEQYF.

This CDR3 is CASSLVEQGNTEAFF. The CDR3 DNA sequence: TGTGCCAGCAGCTTAGTCGAACAGGGGAACACTGAAGCTTTCTTT. The rearrangement links TRBV7-9 to TRBJ1-1; the D gene is possibly TRBD1 (6 bases). Per germline, CDR1 SEHNR and CDR2 FQNEAQ (reference sequence). V was clipped by 1 base and J by 1 base, with 10 bases between them. The CDR3 runs to 15 residues.

CDR3 sequence (DNA): TGTGCCAGCAGTGAAGGGGACTTCCCGAGCTCCTACGAGCAGTACTTC. Encoded protein: CASSEGDFPSSYEQYF. The V and J genes are TRBV2 and TRBJ2-7, with a weak D call TRBD2 (6 bases). The ends were cut back, 1 base at V and 0 bases at J, with 13 bases in the middle. The CDR3 totals 16 residues. From germline, CDR1 is SNHLY and CDR2 FYNNEI.

The chain joins TRBV19 to TRBJ1-6, with 7 bases matching TRBD1. The CDR3 is 17 residues long. CDR1 is LNHDA and CDR2 is SQIVND in the germline V gene (reference sequence). V was clipped by 5 bases and J by 4 bases; unmatched bases: 11. The CDR3 bases are TGTGCCAGTAGTGATATTTATCCGGGACAGTATAATTCACCCCTCCACTTT. Translating gives CASSDIYPGQYNSPLHF.

This clone occurred once. The chain is built from TRBV5-6 and TRBJ1-5; D may be TRBD1 (5 bases). Trimming removed 1 base from V and 2 bases from J, with 10 bases in between. Germline CDR1 and CDR2: SGHDT and YYEEEE. The CDR3 covers 15 residues. The CDR3 DNA is TGTGCCAGCAGCTTGCAGGGTATGGGCAATCAGCCCCAGCATTTT. Amino acid sequence: CASSLQGMGNQPQHF. The complete variable domain, with remaining parts taken from reference TRBV5-6 and TRBJ1-5, reads DAGVTQSPTHLIKTRGQQVTLRCSPKSGHDTVSWYQQALGQGPQFIFQYYEEEERQRGNFPDRFSGHQFPNYSSELNVNALLLGDSALYLCASSLQGMGNQPQHFGDGTRLSIL.

V is TRBV5-1 and J is TRBJ1-1; D is unclear. From germline, CDR1 is SGHRS and CDR2 YFSETQ. This CDR3 spans 13 amino acids. Trimming took off 6 bases at V and 4 bases at J, with 13 bases between the two ends. CDR3 region: CASTGFEGTEAFF. The CDR3 region has the DNA TGCGCCAGCACCGGTTTTGAGGGCACTGAAGCTTTCTTT.

The chain joins TRBV28 to TRBJ2-2; 8 bases are shared with TRBD1. V lost 3 bases and J lost 3; bases outside the gene matches: 3. Germline V gene sequence: CDR1 MDHEN, CDR2 SYDVKM. This CDR3 is built from 15 residues. As DNA, the CDR3 is TGTGCCAGCAGTTTTCAGGGGGCCCACACCGGGGAGCTGTTTTTT. Translated: CASSFQGAHTGELFF.

This clone is a singleton in its sample. The chain has TRBV19 and TRBJ2-5, with TRBD1 matching over 10 bases. CDR3 size: 15 residues. Trimming at V came to 5 bases and at J to 4 bases, leaving 7 bases not matched to a gene. Germline values: CDR1 LNHDA, CDR2 SQIVND (reference sequence). CDR3 amino acids: CASSRGGQGGETQYF. CDR3 sequence (DNA): TGTGCCAGTAGTCGCGGCGGACAGGGGGGAGAGACCCAGTACTTC. The full variable domain, its missing parts supplied by reference TRBV19 and TRBJ2-5, is DGGITQSPKYLFRKEGQNVTLSCEQNLNHDAMYWYRQDPGQGLRLIYYSQIVNDFQKGDIAEGYSVSREKKESFPLTVTSAQKNPTAFYLCASSRGGQGGETQYFGPGTRLLVL.

The chain recombines TRBV7-9 with TRBJ1-4; the D is unclear. The V gene lost 2 bases and the J gene lost 7 bases, with 14 bases spanning the gap. The CDR3 sequence is 15 residues long. In germline, CDR1 is SEHNR, CDR2 FQNEAQ (reference sequence). This chain's CDR3 is CASSLNPISGEKLFF. DNA for the CDR3: TGTGCCAGCAGCTTAAATCCCATTTCGGGTGAAAAACTGTTTTTT.

The genes are TRBV5-6 and TRBJ2-4; D unclear. CDR3 length: 15 amino acids. V was shortened by 0 bases and J by 0 bases, with 7 bases between the two germline ends. Germline V CDR1 and CDR2: SGHDT, YYEEEE. The CDR3 region has the DNA TGTGCCAGCAGCTTGGTCCCGGGAGCCAAAAACATTCAGTACTTC. This codes for CASSLVPGAKNIQYF. The entire variable domain, with the rest obtained from reference TRBV5-6 and TRBJ2-4, is as follows: DAGVTQSPTHLIKTRGQQVTLRCSPKSGHDTVSWYQQALGQGPQFIFQYYEEEERQRGNFPDRFSGHQFPNYSSELNVNALLLGDSALYLCASSLVPGAKNIQYFGAGTRLSVL.

This clone showed up just once. The J gene is TRBJ2-5, the V gene TRBV19; D is unclear. Per germline, CDR1 LNHDA and CDR2 SQIVND (reference sequence). The CDR3 covers 16 residues. V was clipped by 2 bases and J by 2 bases, with 15 bases between them. CDR3 loop: CASSINGYSRQETQYF. CDR3 sequence (DNA): TGTGCCAGTAGTATAAACGGCTACAGCCGACAAGAGACCCAGTACTTC.

This clone was seen only a few times. The gene calls are TRBV9 and TRBJ2-1, with TRBD2 matching 12 bases. After removal of 0 bases from V and 9 bases from J, the junction contained 4 bases not matched to a gene. Germline CDR1 SGDLS, CDR2 YYNGEE. The CDR3 extends over 15 amino acids. CDR3 coding DNA: TGTGCCAGCAGCGTAGAGACTAGCGGGGGAGGTGAGCAGTTCTTC. Encoded protein: CASSVETSGGGEQFF.

This clone was detected only a few times. The CDR3 coding sequence is TGTGCCATCAGTGAGAACGGGGGTAATGGCTACACCTTC. Encoded protein: CAISENGGNGYTF. The chain links TRBV10-3 to TRBJ1-2; the D gene is possibly TRBD1 (5 bases). The V and J ends lost 2 bases and 6 bases respectively, with 10 bases between them. CDR3 size: 13 residues. Germline loops: CDR1 ENHRY, CDR2 SYGVKD.

This clone showed up just a few times. J is TRBJ1-1 and V is TRBV6-1, with D possibly matching TRBD1 (5 bases). V lost 8 bases to trimming and J lost 3 bases, with 19 bases between them. In germline, CDR1 is MNHNS, CDR2 SASEGT. The CDR3 is 15 residues long. This CDR3 is CASERRGEGYTEAFF. In DNA form, the CDR3 reads TGTGCCAGCGAGAGGAGGGGTGAGGGATACACTGAAGCTTTCTTT.

V usage is TRBV7-2 and J usage is TRBJ2-1, with 8 positions matching TRBD2. Germline V lookup: CDR1 SGHTA, CDR2 FQGNSA. Trimming cost V 3 bases and J 5 bases; bases outside gene matches: 3. This CDR3 region has 14 residues. CDR3: CASSFGLADNEQFF. The DNA of the CDR3 is TGTGCCAGCAGCTTTGGACTAGCCGACAATGAGCAGTTCTTC.

The count of this clone is one. The chain recombines TRBV10-3 with TRBJ1-2; D is uncertain. CDR1 ENHRY and CDR2 SYGVKD come from the germline V gene. The CDR3 sequence is 15 residues long. V lost 0 bases and J 4 bases, leaving 12 bases between the germline ends. Here the CDR3 DNA reads TGTGCCATCAGTGAGTCGCTACAGAACTTCTATGGCTACACCTTC. Translation gives CAISESLQNFYGYTF.

This chain joins TRBV4-2 and TRBJ1-2; tentatively, D is TRBD1 (6 bases). The CDR3 has 16 residues. Germline-derived CDR1 and CDR2 are LGHNA and YNFKEQ. V gave up 0 bases and J gave up 2 bases, with 13 bases separating them. CDR3 bases: TGTGCCAGCAGCCAAGATGTGGGTAGGGGGAACTATGGCTACACCTTC. Its translation: CASSQDVGRGNYGYTF.

CDR3 nucleotides: TGTGCCAGCAGCTTCGGGACTCCCTACGAGCAGTACTTC. Protein: CASSFGTPYEQYF. The chain combines TRBV11-2 with TRBJ2-7, with TRBD2 as a possible D gene (6 bases). The length of the CDR3 is 13 residues. Trimming stripped 3 bases from V and 2 bases from J, with 8 bases between. Germline assignment: CDR1 SGHAT and CDR2 FQNNGV.

The chain combines TRBV7-3 with TRBJ2-1; a possible D gene is TRBD2 (6 bases). This CDR3 is 15 amino acids long. V lost 4 bases and J lost 9, with 19 bases in between. Germline values: CDR1 SGHTA, CDR2 FQGTGA. The CDR3 nucleotides read TGTGCCAGCAGCTCCCCTCCGGGACTCGGGGCTGAGCAGTTCTTC. This codes for CASSSPPGLGAEQFF.

The chain joins TRBV4-1 to TRBJ2-1; D may be TRBD2 (7 bases). The V gene's germline CDR1 is MGHRA and CDR2 YSYEKL. V lost 1 base and J lost 7, with 20 bases in between. The CDR3 extends over 17 amino acids. CDR3 DNA sequence: TGCGCCAGCAGCCAAGTTTCGAGGGGGGGCCCTAGTAATGAGCAGTTCTTC. Translating gives CASSQVSRGGPSNEQFF.

The chain links TRBV4-1 to TRBJ1-2; TRBD1 matches 7 bases. Trimming at V came to 2 bases and at J to 10 bases, leaving 10 bases not matched to a gene. Germline values: CDR1 MGHRA, CDR2 YSYEKL. The CDR3 loop spans 14 amino acids. Here the CDR3 DNA reads TGCGCCAGCAGCCAAAATCAGGGGGGATCCGACTACACCTTC. Its translation: CASSQNQGGSDYTF.

J is TRBJ2-7 and V is TRBV5-1; a weak D match, TRBD1 (5 bases). This CDR3 comprises 15 residues. Germline V gives CDR1 SGHRS, CDR2 YFSETQ. The V end was cut by 4 bases, the J end by 1 base, with 15 bases between. The CDR3 DNA sequence: TGCGCCAGCAGCAATCCGGAAAGGGGTTCCTACGAGCAGTACTTC. It yields the protein CASSNPERGSYEQYF.

This clone has just a few counts. This sample also contains other DNA sequences that code for the same CDR3. The chain has TRBV5-1 and TRBJ2-1; weak D call: TRBD2 (6 bases). The CDR3 loop spans 16 amino acids. V was pared by 0 bases and J by 0 bases, with 10 bases between. Germline V gene lookup returns CDR1 SGHRS and CDR2 YFSETQ. In nucleotides, the CDR3 is TGCGCCAGCAGCTTGGAGGCCGGGGGCTCCTACAATGAGCAGTTCTTC. Translating it yields CASSLEAGGSYNEQFF.